The 6 T cell receptor beta chains given below trace back to one sample, sequenced in a study of blood T cells in healthy people across ages. A sample-barcoded 5' primer and a J-beta primer mix were used in a second PCR of roughly 7 to 11 cycles. TCRdb re-called the 5' RACE reads through MiXCR, storing one row per CDR3 protein. Among roughly 2 million distinct CDR3 sequences listed, approximately 50% were seen once. The specimen sequenced was blood. Every receptor here comes from a woman in her 40s in good health.

The rearrangement links TRBV4-3 to TRBJ2-6; D possibly corresponds to TRBD2 (5 bases). CDR3 size: 19 residues. Trimming shortened V by 0 bases and J by 5 bases, and 20 bases separated the two germline ends. Germline-derived CDR1 and CDR2 are LGHNA and YSLEER. CDR3 sequence (DNA): TGCGCCAGCAGCCAAGATTCAGCCACGCGGGTGTCTTGGGCCAACGTCCTGACTTTC. Translated, it gives CASSQDSATRVSWANVLTF.

This chain links TRBV3-1 with TRBJ2-1; 7 bases agree with TRBD2. With 0 bases clipped from V and 5 bases from J, the junction kept 7 bases outside the gene matches. The CDR3 consists of 16 residues. The germline gives CDR1 LGHDT, CDR2 YNNKEL (reference sequence). CDR3 in amino acids: CASSQDWGGVNNEQFF. DNA for the CDR3: TGTGCCAGCAGCCAAGATTGGGGGGGGGTTAACAATGAGCAGTTCTTC.

The chain links TRBV5-8 to TRBJ2-1; D is perhaps TRBD1 or TRBD2 (5 bases each). This CDR3 is 14 amino acids long. CDR1 and CDR2 from the germline V gene are SGHTS and YDEGEE. The V end was cut by 4 bases, the J end by 5 bases, with 13 bases between. CDR3: CASSPGRPDNEQFF. The CDR3 DNA is TGTGCCAGCAGCCCGGGACGGCCCGACAATGAGCAGTTCTTC.

The V call is TRBV6-2 or TRBV6-3, the J call TRBJ2-7, with D hard to call. Trimming cost V 5 bases and J 5 bases, with 13 bases left between them. This CDR3 has 13 residues. The V gene's germline CDR1 is MNHEY and CDR2 SVGEGT. DNA for the CDR3: TGTGCCAGCAGTCTCCCTGATATCCACGAGCAGTACTTC. Translated: CASSLPDIHEQYF.

This clonotype has just a few counts. The chain recombines TRBV27 with TRBJ2-4; 7 bases align to TRBD1. Germline CDR1 MNHEY, CDR2 SMNVEV (reference sequence). The length of the CDR3 is 17 residues. Trimming removed 5 bases from V and 1 base from J; junction bases left unmatched: 11. The chain's CDR3 is CASSPHRGQGAKNIQYF. CDR3 in DNA: TGTGCCAGCAGTCCACACAGGGGACAAGGGGCCAAAAACATTCAGTACTTC.

This clonotype was observed a single time. The gene calls are TRBV20-1 and TRBJ2-6; D gene uncertain. Germline values: CDR1 DFQATT, CDR2 SNEGSKA (reference sequence). The CDR3 is 15 residues long. The ends were cut back, 0 bases at V and 2 bases at J, with 8 bases in the middle. CDR3 sequence reads: CSARDRATGANVLTF. DNA of the CDR3: TGCAGTGCTAGAGACCGCGCTACTGGGGCCAACGTCCTGACTTTC.